The next 11 T cell receptor beta chains were all read from a single sample in a study of cytomegalovirus exposure and HLA in healthy donors. Amplification used 60 Vbeta primers and 13 Jbeta primers. Libraries were prepared by immunoSEQ multiplex PCR; TCRdb keeps only in-frame clonotypes and omits some of them. The sample records more than 95,000 clones, 75% to 85% being singletons. The sequenced sample consisted of PBMCs. The origin of the receptors is a man aged 30 to 39 in good health and CMV-seronegative.

The rearrangement links TRBV11-2 to TRBJ1-4, with 11 positions matching TRBD1. Trimming removed 5 bases from V and 8 bases from J; junction bases left unmatched: 7. The CDR3 has 15 amino acids. CDR1 is SGHAT and CDR2 is FQNNGV in the germline V gene. The chain's CDR3 is CASSGQGALGEKLFF. CDR3 in DNA: TGTGCCAGCAGCGGACAGGGGGCCCTGGGGGAAAAACTGTTTTTT.

V is TRBV15 and J is TRBJ2-7, with D perhaps matching TRBD1 (5 bases). The CDR3 extends over 12 amino acids. Deletions cut 0 bases from V and 6 bases from J, with 6 bases between. Germline V gene data show CDR1 as LNHNV and CDR2 as YYDKDF (reference sequence). DNA of the CDR3: TGTGCCACCAGCAGAGATAGGGGCGAGCAGTACTTC. Amino acid sequence: CATSRDRGEQYF. The variable domain in full, completed from reference TRBV15 and TRBJ2-7, reads DAMVIQNPRYQVTQFGKPVTLSCSQTLNHNVMYWYQQKSSQAPKLLFHYYDKDFNNEADTPDNFQSRRPNTSFCFLDIRSPGLGDTAMYLCATSRDRGEQYFGPGTRLTVT.

The genes are TRBV30 and TRBJ2-5; 8 bases align to TRBD2. V lost 0 bases and J lost 4; bases outside the gene matches: 7. The length of the CDR3 is 15 residues. In germline, CDR1 is GTSNPN, CDR2 SVGIG (reference sequence). The CDR3, as DNA: TGTGCCTGGAGTGTGGGAGCGGGGGCTCGAGAGACCCAGTACTTC. This translates into CAWSVGAGARETQYF. Based on the CDR3 plus reference TRBV30 and TRBJ2-5, the full variable domain is SQTIHQWPATLVQPVGSPLSLECTVEGTSNPNLYWYRQAAGRGLQLLFYSVGIGQISSEVPQNLSASRPQDRQFILSSKKLLLSDSGFYLCAWSVGAGARETQYFGPGTRLLVL.

This chain joins TRBV7-8 and TRBJ1-2, with 8 bases identical to TRBD1. This CDR3 is 15 amino acids long. Per germline, CDR1 SGHVS and CDR2 FQNEAQ. J lost 2 bases, V lost 2 bases, and 4 bases had no gene match. The CDR3 region is CASSLRTGLNYGYTF. As DNA, the CDR3 is TGTGCCAGCAGCTTAAGGACAGGGCTGAACTATGGCTACACCTTC.

This chain joins TRBV11-2 and TRBJ2-1; a weak D match, TRBD2 (7 bases). Trimming took off 4 bases at V and 2 bases at J, with 18 bases between the two ends. The CDR3 has 17 residues. The germline gives CDR1 SGHAT, CDR2 FQNNGV. This CDR3 is CASSYPSGRGPYNEQFF. The CDR3 coding sequence is TGTGCCAGCAGCTACCCATCCGGGCGGGGGCCCTACAATGAGCAGTTCTTC.

This chain joins TRBV6-1 and TRBJ2-7, with TRBD2 identical over 7 bases. Losses at the gene ends were 3 bases for V and 2 bases for J; bases not matched to a gene: 13. CDR3 length: 17 amino acids. Germline V gene data show CDR1 as MNHNS and CDR2 as SASEGT. CDR3 nucleotides: TGTGCCAGCAGTGAGTGGGGCGGGACTACCTACGCCTACGAGCAGTACTTC. Translation gives CASSEWGGTTYAYEQYF.

The rearrangement joins TRBV19 to TRBJ2-7, with a weak D call TRBD2 (5 bases). The CDR3 has 15 residues. The germline V gene has CDR1 LNHDA and CDR2 SQIVND (reference sequence). Between the trimmed V and J ends, which lost 3 bases and 1 base, there was a span of 13 bases. The CDR3 nucleotides read TGTGCCAGTAGTATCGGACTTGTCGAGTCCTACGAGCAGTACTTC. It yields the protein CASSIGLVESYEQYF.

The V gene is TRBV5-5, the J gene TRBJ2-7; 9 positions agree with TRBD2. CDR1 SGHKS and CDR2 YYEKEE come from the germline V gene (reference sequence). J was trimmed by 0 bases and V by 0 bases; bases with no gene match: 4. The CDR3 has 16 amino acids. CDR3 DNA: TGTGCCAGCAGCTTGGGGAGTAGCGGGGGCTCCTACGAGCAGTACTTC. The encoded protein is CASSLGSSGGSYEQYF.

This chain joins TRBV28 and TRBJ2-7; perhaps TRBD2 as D (5 bases). The V end lost 3 bases, the J end lost 2 bases, and 11 bases lay between the germline ends. Per germline, CDR1 MDHEN and CDR2 SYDVKM. The CDR3 length is 14 residues. The CDR3 coding sequence is TGTGCCAGCAGTTTCCGGGCGGGCACCTACGAGCAGTACTTC. Amino acid sequence: CASSFRAGTYEQYF.

The chain employs TRBV29-1 and TRBJ2-3, with 14 bases identical to TRBD2. In germline, CDR1 is SQVTM, CDR2 ANQGSEA. The CDR3 contains 17 residues. Germline trimming cut 8 bases from V and 1 base from J; bases unmatched to any gene: 11. CDR3 loop: CSNLGLAGEEGTDTQYF. CDR3 nucleotides: TGCAGCAACTTGGGACTAGCGGGAGAGGAGGGCACAGATACGCAGTATTTT.

This chain uses TRBV19 with TRBJ2-6; D unclear. Germline values: CDR1 LNHDA, CDR2 SQIVND (reference sequence). The CDR3 extends over 16 amino acids. The V end lost 2 bases, the J end lost 0 bases, and 8 bases lay between the germline ends. CDR3 in amino acids: CASSIQVLSGANVLTF. Here the CDR3 DNA reads TGTGCCAGTAGTATACAGGTTCTCTCTGGGGCCAACGTCCTGACTTTC.